This record concerns one T cell receptor (beta chain) sequence. Its matching antigen is unknown. These data come from a study of identical twins. Healthy Caucasians provided all donations. Germline V lookup: CDR1 MRHNA, CDR2 SNTAGT. The CDR3 spans 20 residues. V lost 2 bases and J lost 2; bases outside the gene matches: 13. One entry per CDR3 protein results from TCRdb running MiXCR on the 5' RACE reads. Seen here are some 210,000 distinct CDR3 sequences, approximately 15% observed once, and the top ten hold about 38%. Whole-study findings and limits: A cross-sectional statistical analysis, not follow-up of the same donors, supported the conclusions.

This same sample was also part of a study on T cells expressing NK-cell markers. That report notes: From sorted CD3+CD56+NKG2C+, CD3+CD56+NKG2C- and CD3+CD56-NKG2C+ T cells came the TCR beta repertoires. Among the eight sequenced donors, seven tested HCMV-seropositive and one tested seronegative.

The sequence derives from a young woman in good health. The specimen sequenced was CD8+ T cells sorted from blood. This chain links TRBV6-4 with TRBJ2-1, with 12 bases aligning to TRBD2. The CDR3 DNA reads TGTGCCAGCAGTGACGCGACGACTAGCGGGGGTACGAATGCCTACAATGAGCAGTTCTTC. Amino acids: CASSDATTSGGTNAYNEQFF.